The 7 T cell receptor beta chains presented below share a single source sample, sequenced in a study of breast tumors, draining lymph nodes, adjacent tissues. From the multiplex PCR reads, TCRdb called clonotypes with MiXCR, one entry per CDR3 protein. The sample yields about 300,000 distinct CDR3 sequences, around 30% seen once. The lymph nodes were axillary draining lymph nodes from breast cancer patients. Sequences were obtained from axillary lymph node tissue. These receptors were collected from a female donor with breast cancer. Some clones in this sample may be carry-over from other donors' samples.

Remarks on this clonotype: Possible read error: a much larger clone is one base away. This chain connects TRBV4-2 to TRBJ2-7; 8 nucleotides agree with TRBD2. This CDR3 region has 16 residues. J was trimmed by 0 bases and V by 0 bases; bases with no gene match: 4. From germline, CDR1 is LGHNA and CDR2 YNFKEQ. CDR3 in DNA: TGTGCCAGCAGCCAAGAGGTAGCGGGACCCTCCTACGAGCAGTACTTC. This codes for CASSQEVAGPSYEQYF.

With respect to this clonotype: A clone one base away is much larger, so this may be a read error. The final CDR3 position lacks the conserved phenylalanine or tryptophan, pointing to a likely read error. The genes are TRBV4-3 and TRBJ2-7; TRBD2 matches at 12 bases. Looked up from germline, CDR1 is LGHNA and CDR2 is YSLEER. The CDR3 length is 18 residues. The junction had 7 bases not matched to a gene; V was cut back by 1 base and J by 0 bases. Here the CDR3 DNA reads TGCGCCAGCAGCCAAGGTCAACTAGCGGGAGGACTCTCCTACGAGCAGTACTCC. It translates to CASSQGQLAGGLSYEQYS.

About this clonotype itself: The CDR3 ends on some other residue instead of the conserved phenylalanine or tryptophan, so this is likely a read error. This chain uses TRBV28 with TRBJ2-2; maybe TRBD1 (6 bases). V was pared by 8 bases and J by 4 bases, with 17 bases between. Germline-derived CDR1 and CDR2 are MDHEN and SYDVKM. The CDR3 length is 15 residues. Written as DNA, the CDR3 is TGTGCCAGCGCTAGAGGGGGAGTAGGCACCGGGGAGCTGTTTTGT. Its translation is CASARGGVGTGELFC.

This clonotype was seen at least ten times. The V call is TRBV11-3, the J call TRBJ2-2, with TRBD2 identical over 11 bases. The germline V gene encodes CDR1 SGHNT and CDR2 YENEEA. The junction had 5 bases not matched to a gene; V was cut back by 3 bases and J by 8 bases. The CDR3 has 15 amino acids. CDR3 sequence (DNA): TGTGCCAGCAGCTTTACACTAGCGGGAGCTGGGGAGCTGTTTTTT. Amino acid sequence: CASSFTLAGAGELFF.

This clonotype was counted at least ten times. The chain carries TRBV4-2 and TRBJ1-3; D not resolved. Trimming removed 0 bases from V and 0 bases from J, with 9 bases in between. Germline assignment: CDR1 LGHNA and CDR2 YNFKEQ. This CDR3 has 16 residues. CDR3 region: CASSQDFQSSGNTIYF. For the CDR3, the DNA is TGTGCCAGCAGCCAAGATTTTCAGAGCTCTGGAAACACCATATATTTT.

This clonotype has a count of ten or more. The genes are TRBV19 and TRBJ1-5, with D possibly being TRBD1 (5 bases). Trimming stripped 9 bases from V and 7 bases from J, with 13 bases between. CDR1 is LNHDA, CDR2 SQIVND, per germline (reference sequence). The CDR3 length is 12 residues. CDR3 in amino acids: CASKGFGQPQHF. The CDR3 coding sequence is TGTGCCAGCAAGGGGTTCGGGCAGCCCCAGCATTTT.

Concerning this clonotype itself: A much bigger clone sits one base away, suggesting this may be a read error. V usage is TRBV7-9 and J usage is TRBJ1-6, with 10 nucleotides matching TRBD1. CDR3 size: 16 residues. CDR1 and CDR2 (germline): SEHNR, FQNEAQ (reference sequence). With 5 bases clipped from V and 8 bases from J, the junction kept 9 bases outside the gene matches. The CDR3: CASSQQAGTGDSPLHF. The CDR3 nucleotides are TGTGCCAGCAGCCAGCAAGCCGGGACAGGGGATTCACCCCTCCACTTT.